Only a few counts were recorded for the clone carrying this T cell receptor beta chain. The sample comes from a study of blood T cells in healthy people across ages. The CDR3 consists of 13 residues. Germline CDR1 reads SQVTM; CDR2 reads ANQGSEA. V lost 6 bases, J lost 6 bases, and 10 bases stayed unmatched. With a J-beta primer mix and a sample-barcoded 5' primer, a second PCR ran roughly 6 to 11 cycles. TCRdb called the 5' RACE reads again in MiXCR, with one record for every CDR3 protein. The table has 1.2 million to 1.5 million distinct CDR3 sequences, roughly 40% seen once. V is TRBV29-1 and J is TRBJ2-7; 8 positions agree with TRBD1. Material for sequencing was blood. The TCR originated in a woman younger than 30 in good health. CDR3 in amino acids: CSVRTGKGPEQYF. The DNA of the CDR3 is TGCAGCGTAAGGACAGGGAAGGGTCCCGAGCAGTACTTC.